The 4 T cell receptor beta chains below were found in one sample sequenced in a study of T cells expressing NK-cell markers. With the 5' RACE reads reprocessed, TCRdb shows one record per CDR3 protein and no DNA. This table lists some 600,000 distinct CDR3 sequences. The sample comprised blood T cells: a sorted CD56 or NKG2C T cell subset, CD4+ or CD8+ T cells, or bulk PBMC T cells (not recorded which). These receptors originate from a man aged 18 to 29 in good health.

The chain combines TRBV6-2 or TRBV6-3 with TRBJ1-5; checking the TCRdb D call of TRBD1 is not possible without DNA. There are 14 residues in the CDR3. Germline lookup yields CDR1 MNHEY and CDR2 SVGEGT. The CDR3 is CASSHGAGNQPQHF.

The gene calls are TRBV6-6 and TRBJ2-1. Germline V gene sequence: CDR1 MNHNY, CDR2 SVGAGI (reference sequence). This CDR3 contains 13 residues. The CDR3 spells CASSYGEYNEQFF.

The rearrangement links TRBV12-3 or TRBV12-4 to TRBJ1-4; absent DNA, TCRdb's TRBD1 call cannot be checked. The CDR3 extends over 19 amino acids. CDR3 in amino acids: CASRAGDRGHGPGWAKLFF.

V is TRBV7-6 and J is TRBJ2-3; TCRdb calls TRBD2, which cannot be checked without DNA. Germline CDR1 reads SGHVS; CDR2 reads FNYEAQ. The CDR3 consists of 16 residues. The CDR3 spells CASIPSGGPGTDTQYF.